This is a list of T cell receptor beta chains from one sample in a study of CD8+CD57+ T cells in acquired aplastic anemia. TCRdb called the reads again in MiXCR, with one record for every CDR3 protein. The sample has roughly 40,000 distinct CDR3 sequences, around 67% seen once. Material: sorted CD4+, CD8+, or CD8+CD57+ T cells (not recorded which) from PBMCs. Source of these receptors: a human donor in good health, serving as a control. Both conserved end residues are trimmed from each CDR3. A D gene is named only where the DNA matches it firmly.

TRBJ1-5	.	TRBV11-1	ASLQITDPIRGYFYQPQR
TRBJ2-3	.	TRBV29-1	SVNMMTDTQY
TRBJ2-7	TRBD2	TRBV6-2/TRBV6-3	ASSIPSGGLSYEQY
TRBJ1-2	.	TRBV19	ASSIGGDYGYT
TRBJ1-3	.	TRBV28	ASSLFRGLGYSGNTIY
TRBJ2-5	.	TRBV10-3	AISESVGETQY
TRBJ2-2	.	TRBV7-2	ASSLSTRTGELF
TRBJ2-3	.	TRBV7-6	ASSVGTSASTDTQY
TRBJ2-7	TRBD1	TRBV10-3	AISPRTGYYEQY
TRBJ2-1	TRBD2	TRBV4-1	ASSHAPLAGGPYEQF
TRBJ2-7	TRBD1	TRBV24-1	ATSAWGTGDEQY
TRBJ2-1	TRBD2	TRBV4-1	ASSQGRLANNEQF
TRBJ2-3	.	TRBV15	ATSLNQQGGDTQY
TRBJ1-2	.	TRBV7-9	ASSIEGYGYT
TRBJ2-7	TRBD1	TRBV7-6	ASSSGQGNEQY
TRBJ2-3	TRBD2	TRBV11-1	ASSLALAGGADTQY
TRBJ2-7	.	TRBV11-1	ASSFRDTASYEQY
TRBJ2-3	TRBD1	TRBV29-1	SVESWTGSTDTQY
TRBJ1-1	.	TRBV19	ASSRTNTEAF
TRBJ2-7	.	TRBV19	ASSIGARRGYEQY
TRBJ2-1	TRBD2	TRBV20-1	SARDLEAGRYNEQF
TRBJ2-2	TRBD2	TRBV29-1	SVLAGAHTGELF